These 18 T cell receptor beta chains originate from one sample sequenced in a study of blood T cell repertoires in COVID-19. Libraries were prepared by immunoSEQ multiplex PCR; TCRdb keeps only in-frame clonotypes and omits some of them. This sample carries under 400,000 clones, roughly 88% of them seen once, and the ten largest clones take 1.5% to 2%. What was sequenced was peripheral blood. The receptors were gathered from a woman aged 30 to 39 with COVID-19, enrolled during active disease.

Worth noting for this clone: The conserved final phenylalanine or tryptophan is absent from the CDR3, which likely points to a read error. The limits of the CDR3 on the DNA are not certain, so only TCRdb's listed CDR3 is given. The chain carries TRBV3-1 (or the pseudogene TRBV3-2) and TRBJ2-4; the table's D call of TRBD2 was not tested on the DNA. The CDR3 extends over 8 residues, inclusive of both ends. Germline CDR1 LGHDT, CDR2 YNNKEL (reference sequence). This chain's CDR3 is CASSPSVG.

CDR3 bases: TGTGCCAGCAGTTCCTCAGGGGGCTTGGGAGGCTACACCTTC. Protein sequence: CASSSSGGLGGYTF. The chain links TRBV6-5 to TRBJ1-2; 8 bases agree with TRBD1. The V gene's germline CDR1 is MNHEY and CDR2 SVGAGI. V was pared by 4 bases and J by 8 bases, with 9 bases of the junction left unmatched. This CDR3 is 14 amino acids long.

CDR3 residues: CASSQVISGGHGYTF. The CDR3, as DNA: TGCGCCAGCAGCCAAGTAATATCGGGGGGACATGGCTACACCTTC. The J gene is TRBJ1-2, the V gene TRBV4-3; a weak D match, TRBD1 (5 bases). Trimming took off 1 base at V and 6 bases at J, with 15 bases between the two ends. CDR3 length: 15 residues. Germline V gene data show CDR1 as LGHNA and CDR2 as YSLEER.

The gene calls are TRBV19 and TRBJ2-1; a possible D gene is TRBD2 (5 bases). Germline assignment: CDR1 LNHDA and CDR2 SQIVND (reference sequence). V lost 2 bases to trimming and J lost 6 bases, with 11 bases between them. The CDR3 contains 14 residues. CDR3 sequence (DNA): TGTGCCAGTAGTATAAGGGAGCCGGGCAATGAGCAGTTCTTC. The encoded protein is CASSIREPGNEQFF.

CDR3 sequence: CASQRRRGTEAFF. The CDR3 region has the DNA TGTGCCAGTCAACGTCGGAGGGGCACTGAAGCTTTCTTT. The chain combines TRBV6-5 with TRBJ1-1; a weak D match, TRBD1 (5 bases). The germline CDR1 and CDR2 sequences are MNHEY and SVGAGI. The CDR3 consists of 13 residues. Trimming shortened V by 9 bases and J by 4 bases, and 15 bases separated the two germline ends.

The chain couples TRBV5-1 to TRBJ2-2; a weak D match, TRBD2 (5 bases). V was cut by 0 bases and J by 2 bases, with 11 bases left in between. The CDR3 is 16 amino acids. Germline CDR1 and CDR2: SGHRS and YFSETQ. CDR3 loop: CASSLVPAANTGELFF. Here the CDR3 DNA reads TGCGCCAGCAGCTTGGTCCCAGCGGCAAACACCGGGGAGCTGTTTTTT.

The CDR3 sequence: CATRSGWWAADTQYF. Written as DNA, the CDR3 is TGTGCCACCAGATCGGGGTGGTGGGCGGCAGATACGCAGTATTTT. The V call is TRBV28, the J call TRBJ2-3; D is possibly TRBD2 (5 bases). Per the germline V gene, CDR1 is MDHEN and CDR2 is SYDVKM. V shed 10 bases and J shed 4 bases, with 21 bases lying between them. The CDR3 runs 15 residues.

This chain joins TRBV29-1 and TRBJ1-1; D gene uncertain. V was pared by 4 bases and J by 4 bases, with 10 bases between. Per the germline V gene, CDR1 is SQVTM and CDR2 is ANQGSEA. This CDR3 is built from 12 residues. The CDR3 nucleotides read TGCAGCGTTGTCGGAGGAATCACTGAAGCTTTCTTT. Translation gives CSVVGGITEAFF.

The CDR3: CASSLSAGGDTDTQYF. CDR3 bases: TGTGCCAGCAGTTTATCGGCAGGGGGCGACACAGATACGCAGTATTTT. This chain uses TRBV27 with TRBJ2-3; 8 bases align to TRBD1. Germline V gene lookup returns CDR1 MNHEY and CDR2 SMNVEV (reference sequence). V was clipped by 0 bases and J by 2 bases; unmatched bases: 4. The CDR3 has 16 residues.

The chain uses TRBV25-1 and TRBJ1-1; the D gene is possibly TRBD1 (5 bases). CDR3 length equals 15 residues. CDR1 is MGHDK and CDR2 is SYGVNS in the germline V gene. Trimming cost V 1 base and J 1 base, with 10 bases left between them. The CDR3 loop reads CASSEFGGRNTEAFF. The DNA of the CDR3 is TGTGCCAGCAGTGAATTTGGGGGGAGGAACACTGAAGCTTTCTTT.

This clone has a single count. V gene TRBV6-2 or TRBV6-3 combines with J gene TRBJ2-4, with D maybe TRBD1 (5 bases). Germline CDR1 MNHEY, CDR2 SVGEGT. The length of the CDR3 is 16 residues. V lost 4 bases to trimming and J lost 3 bases, with 16 bases between them. The chain's CDR3 is CASSSIAGSGKNIQYF. CDR3 nucleotide sequence: TGTGCCAGCAGTTCAATTGCAGGGTCCGGCAAAAACATTCAGTACTTC.

The chain couples TRBV7-6 to TRBJ2-5; 9 bases map to TRBD2. Per the germline V gene, CDR1 is SGHVS and CDR2 is FNYEAQ. V gave up 1 base and J gave up 4 bases; unmatched junction bases: 7. The CDR3 contains 16 residues. This CDR3 is CASSLVGGGAAETQYF. The DNA for the CDR3 is TGTGCCAGCAGCTTAGTAGGCGGGGGGGCCGCAGAGACCCAGTACTTC.

The CDR3 loop reads CASSLGGYEQYF. The CDR3 DNA follows: TGTGCCAGCAGTTTAGGCGGATACGAGCAGTACTTC. The V gene is TRBV27, the J gene TRBJ2-7; no clear D. The germline V gene encodes CDR1 MNHEY and CDR2 SMNVEV (reference sequence). Deletions cut 2 bases from V and 4 bases from J, with 6 bases between. The CDR3 runs to 12 residues.

V and J are TRBV5-6 and TRBJ2-1; possible D gene TRBD2, 6 bases. CDR1 and CDR2 from the germline V gene are SGHDT and YYEEEE. The V end was cut by 4 bases, the J end by 0 bases, with 11 bases between. This CDR3 region has 15 residues. The CDR3 spells CASSPEGGSYNEQFF. The DNA of the CDR3 is TGTGCCAGCAGCCCGGAGGGCGGCTCCTACAATGAGCAGTTCTTC.

V usage is TRBV7-8 and J usage is TRBJ2-7; D may be TRBD2 (6 bases). This CDR3 contains 14 residues. Trimming took 2 bases from V and 6 from J, leaving 14 bases between them. CDR1 and CDR2 from the germline V gene are SGHVS and FQNEAQ. The CDR3 is CASSLSRAGSEQYV. DNA for the CDR3: TGTGCCAGCAGCTTATCCAGGGCGGGATCCGAGCAGTACGTC.

This chain joins TRBV10-3 and TRBJ2-1, with D possibly TRBD2 on 6 matching bases. V lost 8 bases to trimming and J lost 5 bases, with 10 bases between them. CDR1 ENHRY and CDR2 SYGVKD come from the germline V gene. This CDR3 has 12 residues. As DNA, the CDR3 is TGTGCCATCGGAGGGACGGACAATGAGCAGTTCTTC. This codes for CAIGGTDNEQFF.

This sequence joins TRBV7-9 and TRBJ2-5; 12 positions match TRBD1. Trimming cost V 2 bases and J 4 bases; bases outside gene matches: 14. The CDR3 has 19 residues. Germline V gives CDR1 SEHNR, CDR2 FQNEAQ (reference sequence). CDR3 DNA sequence: TGTGCCAGCAGCTTATGGCGTCCGGGACAGGGGGCGACACGAGAGACCCAGTACTTC. It translates to CASSLWRPGQGATRETQYF.

This clone was observed a single time. This chain uses TRBV11-3 with TRBJ2-5, with 7 nucleotides matching TRBD1. Germline V CDR1 and CDR2: SGHNT, YENEEA. The CDR3 totals 15 residues. V was clipped by 1 base and J by 5 bases; unmatched bases: 7. This CDR3 is CASSLGRGYWETQYF. Here the CDR3 DNA reads TGTGCCAGCAGCTTAGGCAGGGGGTATTGGGAGACCCAGTACTTC.